Below, one T cell receptor (beta chain) is given with its context. This sample stems from a study of blood T cell repertoires in COVID-19. Study details: From T cells, B-cell-depleted T cells, or PBMCs came the material, which was cDNA or gDNA.

In the original processing: Amplification with reference gene primers provided the estimates of nucleated cell counts. Assay: immunoSEQ multiplex PCR; the TCRdb copy retains only in-frame clones and omits some. V and J calls and clone size are as listed in that table; D and trimming were resolved from the DNA. This sample yields approximately 96,000 clones, of which about 95% are seen a single time; 4% to 5.5% belongs to the top ten. With V trimmed by 6 bases and J by 8 bases, 6 bases remained unmatched. The CDR3 extends over 14 amino acids. Germline CDR1 and CDR2: LNHDA and SQIVND (reference sequence).

Sequencing was carried out using peripheral blood. This clonotype was obtained from a human donor with active COVID-19. The donor label of this sample is uncertain. This chain uses TRBV19 with TRBJ2-1, with 11 bases identical to TRBD1. The CDR3 DNA is TGTGCCAGTAGATCGGGACAGGGGGGGTATGAGCAGTTCTTC. Residues: CASRSGQGGYEQFF.